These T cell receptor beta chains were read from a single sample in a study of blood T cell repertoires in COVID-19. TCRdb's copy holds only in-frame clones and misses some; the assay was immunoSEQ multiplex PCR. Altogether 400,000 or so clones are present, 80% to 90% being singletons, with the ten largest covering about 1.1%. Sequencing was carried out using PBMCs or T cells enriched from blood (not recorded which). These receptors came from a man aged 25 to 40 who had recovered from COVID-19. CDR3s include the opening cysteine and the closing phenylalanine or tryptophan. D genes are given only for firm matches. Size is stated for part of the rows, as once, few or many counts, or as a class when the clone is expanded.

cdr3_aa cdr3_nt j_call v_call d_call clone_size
CASSVEGQYGEQFF TGTGCCAGCAGCGTAGAGGGGCAGTACGGCGAGCAGTTCTTC TRBJ2-1 TRBV9 NA NA
CASSLGAQLGNTIYF TGTGCCAGCAGCTTAGGGGCACAGCTCGGAAACACCATATATTTT TRBJ1-3 TRBV7-9 NA once
CASSPLAVSSYNEQFF TGTGCCAGCAGCCCCCTAGCGGTTAGCTCCTACAATGAGCAGTTCTTC TRBJ2-1 TRBV7-3 TRBD2 NA
CASRPGDLNQPQHF TGTGCCAGTAGACCAGGGGATTTGAATCAGCCCCAGCATTTT TRBJ1-5 TRBV19 NA NA
CASSADRGRGFDAFF TGTGCCAGCAGTGCCGACAGGGGAAGGGGTTTTGATGCTTTCTTT TRBJ1-1 TRBV6-6 TRBD1 NA
CASKIRLNTEAFF TGTGCCAGCAAGATCCGGTTGAACACTGAAGCTTTCTTT TRBJ1-1 TRBV6-5 NA NA
CASRGLGSYEQYF TGTGCCAGCAGGGGACTAGGATCCTACGAGCAGTACTTC TRBJ2-7 TRBV27 TRBD2 once
CASSVGADSTDTQYF TGTGCCAGCAGCGTAGGTGCAGATAGCACAGATACGCAGTATTTT TRBJ2-3 TRBV9 NA NA
CASSLDKNTEAFF TGTGCCAGCAGCTTAGACAAGAACACTGAAGCTTTCTTT TRBJ1-1 TRBV7-9 NA once
CASSLTGGNDEQFF TGTGCCAGCAGCCTGACAGGGGGCAACGATGAGCAGTTCTTC TRBJ2-1 TRBV7-9 TRBD1 NA
CASTKGADYYNEQFF TGTGCCAGCACGAAAGGAGCGGATTACTACAATGAGCAGTTCTTC TRBJ2-1 TRBV6-5 NA NA
CAINSGLAGEQYF TGTGCCATCAACAGCGGACTAGCGGGCGAGCAGTACTTC TRBJ2-7 TRBV10-3 TRBD2 NA
CAWTQGFQYEQYF TGTGCCTGGACGCAGGGATTTCAATACGAGCAGTACTTC TRBJ2-7 TRBV30 NA NA
CASTQRGYGYTF TGTGCCAGCACCCAAAGGGGCTATGGCTACACCTTC TRBJ1-2 TRBV12-3/TRBV12-4 NA NA
CASSYPEANTEAFF TGTGCCAGCAGTTACCCCGAAGCAAACACTGAAGCTTTCTTT TRBJ1-1 TRBV6-5 NA NA
CASSHGPGARTDTQYF TGTGCCAGCAGCCACGGTCCAGGGGCTCGCACAGATACGCAGTATTTT TRBJ2-3 TRBV3-1/TRBV3-2 NA NA
CASSQSTGRGASSYNEQFF TGTGCCAGCAGTCAGTCGACAGGGCGAGGGGCTAGCTCCTACAATGAGCAGTTCTTC TRBJ2-1 TRBV6-2/TRBV6-3 TRBD1 NA
CASSVGGGSYNEQFF TGTGCCAGCAGTGTAGGGGGGGGCTCGTACAATGAGCAGTTCTTC TRBJ2-1 TRBV2 NA NA
CASSASSGMVQYF TGTGCCAGCAGCGCGTCTAGCGGGATGGTGCAGTACTTC TRBJ2-7 TRBV7-2 TRBD2 NA
CASSRWTSGEYNEQFF TGTGCCAGCAGCCGATGGACTAGCGGGGAATACAATGAGCAGTTCTTC TRBJ2-1 TRBV9 TRBD2 NA
CASSSGASGANVLTF TGTGCCAGCAGCAGCGGTGCCTCTGGGGCCAACGTCCTGACTTTC TRBJ2-6 TRBV11-3 NA NA
CASTGQGRKKLFF TGTGCCAGTACAGGACAGGGGAGGAAAAAACTGTTTTTT TRBJ1-4 TRBV19 TRBD1 NA
CASSFPTSGTYNEQFF TGTGCCAGCAGCTTCCCGACTAGCGGGACTTACAATGAGCAGTTCTTC TRBJ2-1 TRBV5-4 TRBD2 NA
CASSWTDSSTDTQYF TGTGCCAGCTCTTGGACCGACAGTAGCACAGATACGCAGTATTTT TRBJ2-3 TRBV6-5 NA NA
CASKTTNEQFF TGTGCCAGCAAAACCACTAATGAGCAGTTCTTC TRBJ2-1 TRBV12-3/TRBV12-4 NA NA
CASSATAMNTEAFF TGTGCCAGCAGCGCGACAGCAATGAACACTGAAGCTTTCTTT TRBJ1-1 TRBV9 NA NA
CASRQGTEQFF TGTGCCAGCCGACAGGGAACTGAGCAGTTCTTC TRBJ2-1 TRBV19 TRBD1 NA
CASSLDWSYEQYF TGCGCCAGCAGCTTGGACTGGTCCTACGAGCAGTACTTC TRBJ2-7 TRBV5-1 NA NA
CASSQSDSYGYTF TGTGCCAGCAGCCAATCGGACAGCTATGGCTACACCTTC TRBJ1-2 TRBV16 NA NA
CASSLEARSDTQYF TGTGCCAGCAGCTTAGAGGCTAGATCAGATACGCAGTATTTT TRBJ2-3 TRBV11-2 NA NA
CASSELRTGFGGQPQHF TGCGCCAGCAGTGAGTTGAGGACAGGGTTCGGCGGTCAGCCCCAGCATTTT TRBJ1-5 TRBV10-2 TRBD1 NA
CASTPVERNEQFF TGTGCCAGCACCCCCGTAGAGAGGAATGAGCAGTTCTTC TRBJ2-1 TRBV12-3/TRBV12-4 NA NA
CAGRADRIYGYTF TGTGCCGGCAGAGCCGACAGGATCTATGGCTACACCTTC TRBJ1-2 TRBV6-5 NA once
CASNRLAGFTDTQYF TGTGCCAGTAATCGACTAGCGGGATTCACAGATACGCAGTATTTT TRBJ2-3 TRBV28 TRBD2 once
CASSLDTAGSYEQYF TGTGCCAGCAGTTTGGACACAGCGGGCTCCTACGAGCAGTACTTC TRBJ2-7 TRBV28 NA NA
CASSIRPDSYSNQPQHF TGTGCCAGTAGTATACGCCCAGACAGCTATAGCAATCAGCCCCAGCATTTT TRBJ1-5 TRBV19 NA NA
CASSLFPGNQPQHF TGCGCCAGCAGCCTCTTCCCGGGGAATCAGCCCCAGCATTTT TRBJ1-5 TRBV5-1 NA NA
CATSEREFYNEQFF TGTGCCACCAGTGAACGGGAGTTCTACAATGAGCAGTTCTTC TRBJ2-1 TRBV24-1 NA NA
CASSDGLAGGERAKNIQYF TGCGCCAGCAGCGACGGACTAGCGGGAGGGGAGCGGGCCAAAAACATTCAGTACTTC TRBJ2-4 TRBV5-1 TRBD2 NA
CASSFGQQTEQFF TGTGCCAGCAGCTTCGGACAGCAGACTGAGCAGTTCTTC TRBJ2-1 TRBV5-4 NA NA
CASSFGLSSGRAVSLEQFF TGTGCCAGCAGCTTTGGTCTATCTAGCGGGAGGGCCGTTAGTCTTGAGCAGTTCTTC TRBJ2-1 TRBV7-9 TRBD2 NA
CASSLRQDTEAFF TGTGCCAGCAGCTTAAGACAGGACACTGAAGCTTTCTTT TRBJ1-1 TRBV7-9 NA few
CASKIRAGGAEAFF TGTGCCAGCAAAATTCGGGCCGGCGGGGCTGAAGCTTTCTTT TRBJ1-1 TRBV28 NA NA
CAIRPGLLRNVSSYNEQFF TGTGCCATCAGGCCCGGACTTCTGAGGAACGTAAGCTCCTACAATGAGCAGTTCTTC TRBJ2-1 TRBV10-3 NA NA
CASSMGGQLAKNIQYF TGTGCCAGTAGTATGGGGGGACAGCTAGCCAAAAACATTCAGTACTTC TRBJ2-4 TRBV19 NA NA
CASGLYHTGELFF TGTGCTAGTGGTCTCTACCACACCGGGGAGCTGTTTTTT TRBJ2-2 TRBV12-5 NA NA
CASRWGQGSDVLTF TGCGCCAGCAGGTGGGGACAGGGGAGCGACGTCCTGACTTTC TRBJ2-6 TRBV5-1 TRBD1 NA
CAGSRPNPYEQYF TGTGCCGGAAGCAGGCCCAATCCCTACGAGCAGTACTTC TRBJ2-7 TRBV30 NA NA
CASSYNSAGEAFF TGTGCCAGCAGTTACAATTCGGCAGGGGAAGCTTTCTTT TRBJ1-1 TRBV6-5 NA NA
CASSQVVSETQYF TGCGCCAGCAGCCAAGTAGTCTCAGAGACCCAGTACTTC TRBJ2-5 TRBV4-1 NA NA
CASSIGSGRIPETQYF TGTGCCAGTAGTATAGGTAGCGGGAGGATTCCAGAAACCCAGTACTTC TRBJ2-5 TRBV19 TRBD2 NA
CASSLYHGQSVF TGTGCCAGCAGCTTGTATCACGGACAGAGCGTTTTT TRBJ1-4 TRBV5-4 NA NA
CASSQDSNEQFF TGTGCCAGCAGCCAAGACAGCAATGAGCAGTTCTTC TRBJ2-1 TRBV3-1/TRBV3-2 NA NA
CATFDSGRPTGELFF TGTGCCACTTTCGATAGCGGACGGCCGACCGGGGAGCTGTTTTTT TRBJ2-2 TRBV10-3 NA NA
CASSLLGGNTGELFF TGTGCCAGCAGCTTGTTGGGGGGGAACACCGGGGAGCTGTTTTTT TRBJ2-2 TRBV5-5 NA NA
CASSLSRLSTYNEQFF TGTGCCAGCAGCTTAAGCAGGCTGTCAACCTACAATGAGCAGTTCTTC TRBJ2-1 TRBV11-2 NA NA
CASSLEGGVRPNTEAFF TGCGCCAGCAGCTTGGAGGGAGGGGTCAGACCAAACACTGAAGCTTTCTTT TRBJ1-1 TRBV5-1 NA NA